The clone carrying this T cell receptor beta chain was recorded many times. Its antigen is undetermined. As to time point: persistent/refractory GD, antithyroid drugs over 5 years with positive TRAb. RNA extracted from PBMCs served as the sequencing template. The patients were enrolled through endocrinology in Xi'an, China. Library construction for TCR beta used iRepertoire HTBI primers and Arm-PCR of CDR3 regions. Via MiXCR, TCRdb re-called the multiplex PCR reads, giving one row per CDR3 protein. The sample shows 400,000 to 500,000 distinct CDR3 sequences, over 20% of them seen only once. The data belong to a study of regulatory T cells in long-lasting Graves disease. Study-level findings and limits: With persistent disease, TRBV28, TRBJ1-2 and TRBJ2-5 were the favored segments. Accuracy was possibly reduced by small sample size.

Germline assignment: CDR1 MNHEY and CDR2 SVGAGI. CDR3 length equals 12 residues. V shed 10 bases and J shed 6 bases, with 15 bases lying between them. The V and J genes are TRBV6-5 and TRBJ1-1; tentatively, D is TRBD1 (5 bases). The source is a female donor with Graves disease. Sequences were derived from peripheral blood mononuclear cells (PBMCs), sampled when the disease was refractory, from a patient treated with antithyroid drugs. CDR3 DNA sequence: TGTGCCACCACATACTCGACAGCTGAAGCTTTCTTT. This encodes CATTYSTAEAFF.